These 20 T cell receptor beta chains share one sample of origin, sequenced in a study of T cells in women clearing cervical HPV infection. Sequencing used immunoSEQ multiplex PCR; TCRdb keeps in-frame clones, though not all of them. The sample holds some 20,000 clones. Sequenced input: blood buffy coat. The receptor set was obtained from a woman between 18 and 70 years old with a cervical HPV16 infection that either progressed to CIN3+ or cleared (not recorded which).

A note on this clone: The read ends 3 residues shy of where the CDR3 ends; the end is completed using the germline J gene. This chain connects TRBV7-2 to TRBJ1-6; the D gene is possibly TRBD1 (5 bases). This CDR3 comprises 14 residues. The germline V and J ends were trimmed by 4 bases and 7 bases, with 11 bases remaining between them. CDR1 and CDR2 from the germline V gene are SGHTA and FQGNSA. This chain's CDR3 is CASSWVRGNSPLHF. The CDR3 bases that were read are TGTGCCAGCAGCTGGGTTAGGGGAAATTCACCC.

Note on this clone: The germline gene is not matched at one end of the junction; a read error may be the cause. The CDR3 end is not reached by the read, which stops 3 residues before it; the germline J gene fills it in. This chain connects TRBV4-2 to TRBJ2-2; 8 bases map to TRBD2. The germline V gene has CDR1 LGHNA and CDR2 YNFKEQ. The CDR3 contains 16 residues. The CDR3 loop is CASSHPAGVDTGELFF. The covered CDR3 bases are TGCGCCAGCAGCCATCCAGCGGGGGTTGACACCGGGGAG.

Of note for this clone: The read finishes 3 residues shy of the CDR3 end, and the germline J gene is used to complete it. The genes are TRBV7-9 and TRBJ2-4; TRBD1 aligns across 7 bases. CDR1 and CDR2 (germline): SEHNR, FQNEAQ (reference sequence). The length of the CDR3 is 14 residues. CDR3 protein: CASSQPTGNYGQYF. The CDR3 DNA, read in part, is TGTGCCAGCAGCCAACCGACAGGGAACTATGGT.

Remarks on this clone: The read comes to an end 3 residues before the CDR3 does, leaving the germline J gene to fill in the end. This chain uses TRBV2 with TRBJ2-3, with TRBD2 identical over 9 bases. The germline V gene encodes CDR1 SNHLY and CDR2 FYNNEI. V shed 6 bases and J 0 bases; nucleotides not matched to a gene: 10. This CDR3 contains 17 residues. The CDR3 sequence is CASSWRGGPVSTDTQYF. The DNA read from the CDR3 is TGTGCCAGCAGCTGGCGGGGGGGACCCGTTAGCACAGATACG.

As concerns this clone: The CDR3 goes on 3 residues after the read ends, and that part is filled in from the germline J gene. The genes are TRBV18 and TRBJ2-6, with D unclear. The CDR3 loop spans 17 amino acids. V lost 2 bases and J 4 bases, leaving 15 bases between the germline ends. CDR1 and CDR2 from the germline V gene are KGHSH and LQKENI. Partial CDR3 DNA: TGTGCCAGCTCACCAACAACCCCGGGTCTCGGGGCCAACGTC. It codes for CASSPTTPGLGANV. The complete CDR3 protein is CASSPTTPGLGANVLTF.

A remark on this clone: The read ends 3 residues early relative to the CDR3; the germline J gene fills the gap. The V and J genes are TRBV10-2 and TRBJ1-4; D is uncertain. Germline V gene lookup returns CDR1 WSHSY and CDR2 SAAADI. The CDR3 sequence is 14 residues long. V shed 8 bases and J shed 0 bases, with 10 bases lying between them. This CDR3 is CASRDWTTNEKLFF. CDR3 DNA (partial): TGCGCCAGCCGCGACTGGACAACTAATGAAAAA.

Remarks on this clone: The read ends 3 residues early relative to the CDR3; the germline J gene fills the gap. The chain combines TRBV11-1 with TRBJ2-2; 11 bases agree with TRBD1. Germline-derived CDR1 and CDR2 are SGHAT and FQDESV (reference sequence). The V and J ends lost 2 bases and 7 bases, in that order; junction bases with no gene match: 3. This CDR3 contains 15 residues. CDR3 amino acids: CASSLTGTGGGELFF. Incomplete CDR3 DNA: TGTGCCAGCAGCTTAACCGGGACAGGGGGCGGGGAG.

The CDR3 DNA, read in part, is TGTGCCAGTAGTATAGGACAGGGCCGCTCCTACAATGAG. Its protein is CASSIGQGRSYNE. The complete CDR3 reads CASSIGQGRSYNEQFF. The rearrangement joins TRBV19 to TRBJ2-1; 7 bases are a match to TRBD1. The read ends 3 residues early relative to the CDR3; the germline J gene fills the gap. V was clipped by 1 base and J by 0 bases; unmatched bases: 3. The CDR3 sequence is 16 residues long. Germline V gene sequence: CDR1 LNHDA, CDR2 SQIVND (reference sequence).

In regard to this clone: The CDR3 end lies 3 residues beyond the end of the read and is filled in from the germline J gene. This chain joins TRBV5-5 and TRBJ1-4, with D perhaps TRBD1 (5 bases). CDR1 SGHKS and CDR2 YYEKEE come from the germline V gene (reference sequence). This CDR3 comprises 15 residues. V dropped 2 bases and J dropped 8 bases, with 16 bases sitting between them. The chain's CDR3 is CASSFTGSSEEKLFF. The CDR3 DNA, read in part, is TGTGCCAGCAGCTTCACAGGTTCATCAGAGGAAAAA.

With respect to this clone: The read terminates 3 residues before the CDR3 end, so the remaining end is supplied by the germline J gene. This chain uses TRBV5-1 with TRBJ2-3; 8 positions agree with TRBD1. This CDR3 spans 13 amino acids. Germline values: CDR1 SGHRS, CDR2 YFSETQ. Incomplete CDR3 DNA: TGCGCCAGCTCCCAGGGGGCTCGAGAGACG. Residues: CASSQGARET. The full CDR3 sequence reads CASSQGARETQYF.

The sequenced part of the CDR3 DNA is TGTGCCAGCACCCCAGACAGGGGGCTCTCCTACGAC. Its protein product is CASTPDRGLSYD. The complete CDR3 reads CASTPDRGLSYDYTF. This chain connects TRBV7-2 to TRBJ1-2; 10 bases align to TRBD1. The read ends 3 residues early relative to the CDR3; the germline J gene fills the gap. The CDR3 loop spans 15 amino acids. CDR1 and CDR2 (germline): SGHTA, FQGNSA.

About this clone: The missing CDR3 end, 3 residues past where the read stops, is filled in from the germline J gene. The chain recombines TRBV18 with TRBJ2-1; tentative D call: TRBD2 (6 bases). The CDR3 has 14 amino acids. Germline CDR1 KGHSH, CDR2 LQKENI. Trimming took off 3 bases at V and 8 bases at J, with 14 bases between the two ends. CDR3 DNA, as far as it was read: TGTGCCAGCTCACCGGTGACTAGATCCGATGAG. Translation gives CASSPVTRSDE. The whole CDR3 is CASSPVTRSDEQFF.

With regard to this clone: The read ends 3 residues before the CDR3 terminus; that terminus is restored from the germline J gene. The chain joins TRBV11-2 to TRBJ2-2; D unclear. The CDR3 spans 15 residues. The V gene's germline CDR1 is SGHAT and CDR2 FQNNGV. Trimming took off 3 bases at V and 5 bases at J, with 13 bases between the two ends. CDR3 in amino acids: CASSFKPTGTGELFF. The CDR3 DNA, read in part, is TGTGCCAGCAGCTTCAAACCGACTGGAACCGGGGAG.

Remarks on this clone: The CDR3 goes on 3 residues after the read ends, and that part is filled in from the germline J gene. J is TRBJ1-1 and V is TRBV19; a weak D match, TRBD1 (6 bases). CDR3 size: 15 residues. Deletions cut 6 bases from V and 0 bases from J, with 14 bases between. CDR1 is LNHDA, CDR2 SQIVND, per germline (reference sequence). Incomplete CDR3 DNA: TGTGCCAGTAGAAACCACGACAGGCTGAACACTGAA. It encodes CASRNHDRLNTE. The entire CDR3 protein reads CASRNHDRLNTEAFF.

On this clone itself: The read comes to an end 3 residues before the CDR3 does, leaving the germline J gene to fill in the end. The chain employs TRBV6-2 or TRBV6-3 and TRBJ2-1; the match to TRBD2 covers 7 bases. The CDR3 totals 14 residues. Trimming cost V 7 bases and J 3 bases; bases outside gene matches: 6. Germline V gives CDR1 MNHEY, CDR2 SVGEGT. Incomplete CDR3 DNA: TGTGCCAGCATCCCCCGGGGGGACTACAATGAG. Translating it yields CASIPRGDYNE. The full CDR3 protein reads CASIPRGDYNEQFF.

A word on this clone: Read data end 3 residues before the CDR3 end; the end is taken from the germline J gene. V and J are TRBV20-1 and TRBJ1-3; no definite D call. In germline, CDR1 is DFQATT, CDR2 SNEGSKA (reference sequence). This CDR3 contains 14 residues. Trimming left V 5 bases short and J 1 base short, with 12 bases between. The CDR3 bases that were read are TGCAGTGCTGCCACGGCGGGGTCTGGAAACACC. Translating gives CSAATAGSGNT. The CDR3, in full, reads CSAATAGSGNTIYF.

About this clone itself: The read stops 3 residues short of the end of the CDR3; the missing end is completed from the germline J gene. V is TRBV5-1 and J is TRBJ1-4; possibly TRBD1 for D (5 bases). Germline V gene data show CDR1 as SGHRS and CDR2 as YFSETQ. This CDR3 has 14 residues. Trimming stripped 0 bases from V and 7 bases from J, with 10 bases between. The CDR3 region is CASSLAGTSEKLFF. The covered CDR3 bases are TGCGCCAGCAGCTTGGCAGGGACTTCTGAAAAA.

A note on this clone: The sequenced fragment ends 3 residues before the CDR3 boundary, so the rest is inferred from the germline J gene. The chain carries TRBV9 and TRBJ2-7, with D maybe TRBD1 (5 bases). From germline, CDR1 is SGDLS and CDR2 YYNGEE. V was clipped by 3 bases and J by 3 bases, with 13 bases between them. This CDR3 contains 14 residues. The part of the CDR3 DNA that was read is TGTGCCAGCAGCGCCGATTTAGGACACTACGAG. Amino acids: CASSADLGHYE. The CDR3 as a whole reads CASSADLGHYEQYF.

Of note for this clone: The read ends 3 residues early relative to the CDR3; the germline J gene fills the gap. The V and J genes are TRBV7-9 and TRBJ1-2, with TRBD1 matching over 9 bases. This CDR3 is built from 14 residues. Germline V gene sequence: CDR1 SEHNR, CDR2 FQNEAQ (reference sequence). J lost 4 bases, V lost 5 bases, and 5 bases had no gene match. The covered CDR3 bases are TGTGCCAGCAGCGGACAGGGGACTGTCTATGGC. This translates into CASSGQGTVYG. The entire CDR3 protein reads CASSGQGTVYGYTF.

As for this clone: The read falls 3 residues short of the CDR3 end, and the missing part is taken from the germline J gene. The chain links TRBV9 to TRBJ2-3; D might be TRBD2 (6 bases). The CDR3 consists of 19 residues. CDR1 and CDR2 (germline): SGDLS, YYNGEE. The ends were cut back, 0 bases at V and 1 base at J, with 21 bases in the middle. CDR3 DNA (partial): TGTGCCAGCAGCGTAGATGGGCTAGCGCCTGGAGGCGGCACAGATACG. This codes for CASSVDGLAPGGGTDT. The full CDR3 reads CASSVDGLAPGGGTDTQYF.